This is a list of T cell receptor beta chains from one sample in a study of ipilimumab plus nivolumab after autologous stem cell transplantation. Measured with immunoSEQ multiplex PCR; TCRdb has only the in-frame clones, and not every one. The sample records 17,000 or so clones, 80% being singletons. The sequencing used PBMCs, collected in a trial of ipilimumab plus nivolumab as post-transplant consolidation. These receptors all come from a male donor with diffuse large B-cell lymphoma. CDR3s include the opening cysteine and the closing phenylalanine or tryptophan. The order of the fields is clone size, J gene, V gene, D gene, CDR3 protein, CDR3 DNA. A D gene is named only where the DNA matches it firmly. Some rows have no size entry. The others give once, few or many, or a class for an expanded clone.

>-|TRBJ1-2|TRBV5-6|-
CASSRYRVQNGYTF
TGTGCCAGCAGCCGGTACAGGGTCCAGAATGGCTACACCTTC
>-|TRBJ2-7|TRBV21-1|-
CASSKLVQNYEQYF
TGTGCCAGCAGCAAATTGGTACAGAACTACGAGCAGTACTTC
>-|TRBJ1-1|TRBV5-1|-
CASSSTDGNTEAFF
TGCGCCAGCAGCTCCACGGACGGGAACACTGAAGCTTTCTTT
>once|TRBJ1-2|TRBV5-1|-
CASSVQGGLNYGYTF
TGCGCCAGCTCTGTGCAGGGTGGTCTGAACTATGGCTACACCTTC
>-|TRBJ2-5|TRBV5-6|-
CASSPLGVRETQYF
TGTGCCAGCAGCCCACTGGGGGTGAGGGAGACCCAGTACTTC
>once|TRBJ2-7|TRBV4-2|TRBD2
CASSLGSGEAIGEQYF
TGTGCCAGCAGCTTAGGTAGCGGGGAAGCTATTGGAGAGCAGTACTTC
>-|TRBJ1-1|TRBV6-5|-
CASKGVGAEAFF
TGTGCCAGCAAGGGGGTAGGAGCTGAAGCTTTCTTT
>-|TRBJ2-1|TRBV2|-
CASSVRGGTNEQFF
TGTGCCAGCAGTGTGAGGGGGGGGACAAATGAGCAGTTCTTC
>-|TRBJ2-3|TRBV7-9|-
CAGGPGTDTQYF
TGTGCTGGGGGGCCTGGCACAGATACGCAGTATTTT
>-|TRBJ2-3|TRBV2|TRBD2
CASRLAGGISTDTQYF
TGTGCCAGCAGACTAGCGGGGGGAATTAGCACAGATACGCAGTATTTT
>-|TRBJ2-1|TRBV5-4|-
CASSRLLGGGSYNEQFF
TGTGCCAGCAGCCGCCTCCTAGGGGGGGGCTCCTACAATGAGCAGTTCTTC
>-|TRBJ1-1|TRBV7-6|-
CASSREPNTEAFF
TGTGCCAGCAGCCGGGAGCCGAACACTGAAGCTTTCTTT
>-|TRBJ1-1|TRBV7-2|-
CASSQSPTANTEAFF
TGTGCCAGCAGTCAGTCCCCGACGGCGAACACTGAAGCTTTCTTT
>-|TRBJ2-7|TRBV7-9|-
CASSLGRTSYEQYF
TGTGCCAGCAGCTTAGGCCGGACCTCCTACGAGCAGTACTTC
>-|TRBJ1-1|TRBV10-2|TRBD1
CASKDTGGFSEAFF
TGCGCCAGCAAAGACACAGGGGGCTTTTCTGAAGCTTTCTTT
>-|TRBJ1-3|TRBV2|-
CASREDISGNTIYF
TGTGCCAGCAGGGAAGACATCTCGGGAAACACCATATATTTT
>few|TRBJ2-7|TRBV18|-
CASSPPRGVSPYEQYF
TGTGCCAGCTCACCACCCAGGGGGGTGAGCCCCTACGAGCAGTACTTC
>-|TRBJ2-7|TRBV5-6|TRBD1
CASSPDRTRWDRGLEQYF
TGTGCCAGCAGCCCTGATCGTACTCGTTGGGACAGGGGGCTTGAGCAGTACTTC
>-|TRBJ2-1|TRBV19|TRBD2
CASSLLAGGRNEQFF
TGTGCCAGTAGTCTTTTAGCGGGGGGCCGCAATGAGCAGTTCTTC
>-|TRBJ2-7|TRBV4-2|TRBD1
CASSQTRQGNYEQYF
TGTGCCAGCAGCCAAACCCGACAGGGGAACTACGAGCAGTACTTC
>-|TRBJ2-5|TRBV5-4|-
CASSLAGSRETQYF
TGTGCCAGCAGCTTGGCGGGGTCTCGAGAGACCCAGTACTTC
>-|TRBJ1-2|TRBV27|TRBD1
CASRKTGRDRGPVGYTF
TGTGCCAGCAGAAAAACCGGCCGGGACAGGGGGCCGGTGGGCTACACCTTC
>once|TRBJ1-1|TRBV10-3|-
CAIREAGIENTEAFF
TGTGCCATCAGAGAAGCCGGGATAGAGAACACTGAAGCTTTCTTT
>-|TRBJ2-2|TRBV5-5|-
CASSLDGAGTGELFF
TGTGCCAGCAGCTTGGACGGAGCTGGCACCGGGGAGCTGTTTTTT
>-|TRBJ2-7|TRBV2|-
CASSGADYEQYF
TGTGCCAGCAGTGGGGCAGACTACGAGCAGTACTTC
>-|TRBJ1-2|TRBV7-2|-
CASSLERNGYTF
TGTGCCAGCAGCTTAGAACGAAATGGCTACACCTTC
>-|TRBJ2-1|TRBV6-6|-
CASSEGLSFDEQFF
TGTGCCAGCAGCGAGGGACTTTCGTTCGATGAGCAGTTCTTC
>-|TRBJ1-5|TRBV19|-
CASSIDPLVSNQPQHF
TGTGCCAGTAGTATAGATCCCCTCGTGAGCAATCAGCCCCAGCATTTT
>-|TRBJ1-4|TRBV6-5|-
CASRLIRRSNEKLFF
TGTGCCAGCAGACTGATTCGACGGAGTAATGAAAAACTGTTTTTT
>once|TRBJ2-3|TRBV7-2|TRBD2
CASSPRRTSGMDTQYF
TGTGCCAGCAGCCCCCGGCGCACTAGCGGTATGGATACGCAGTATTTT
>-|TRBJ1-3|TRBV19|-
CASTPNGGSGNTIYF
TGTGCCAGTACCCCAAACGGAGGGTCTGGAAACACCATATATTTT
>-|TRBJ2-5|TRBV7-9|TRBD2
CASSFGLTSGGQETQYF
TGTGCCAGCAGCTTCGGATTGACTAGCGGGGGACAAGAGACCCAGTACTTC
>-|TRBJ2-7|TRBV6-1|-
CASSESAGKTYEQYF
TGTGCCAGCAGTGAATCAGCCGGGAAGACCTACGAGCAGTACTTC
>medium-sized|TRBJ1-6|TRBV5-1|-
CASSFSPSDSPLHF
TGCGCCAGCAGCTTCTCACCCAGTGATTCACCCCTCCACTTT
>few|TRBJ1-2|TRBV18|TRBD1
CASSGTGFLGYTF
TGTGCCAGCTCAGGGACAGGTTTTTTAGGCTACACCTTC
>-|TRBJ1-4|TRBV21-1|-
CASSPFGGILEKLFF
TGTGCCAGCAGCCCTTTCGGGGGGATTTTAGAAAAACTGTTTTTT
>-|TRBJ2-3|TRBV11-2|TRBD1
CASSHNGDSSSTDTQYF
TGTGCCAGCAGTCATAATGGGGACAGTTCTAGCACAGATACGCAGTATTTT
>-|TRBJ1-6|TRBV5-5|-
CASSQDGDYNSPLHF
TGTGCCAGCAGCCAGGACGGGGACTATAATTCACCCCTCCACTTT
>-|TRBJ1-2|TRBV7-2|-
CASRFGGSNYGYTF
TGTGCCAGCAGATTCGGGGGTTCCAACTATGGCTACACCTTC
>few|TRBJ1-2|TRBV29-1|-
CSVEGAAPNSLYGYTF
TGCAGCGTTGAAGGGGCAGCCCCAAACTCCCTCTATGGCTACACCTTC
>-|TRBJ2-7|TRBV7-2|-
CASSLQGYEQYF
TGTGCCAGCAGCTTACAGGGATACGAGCAGTACTTC
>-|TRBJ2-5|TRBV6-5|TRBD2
CASRTSGGRETQYF
TGTGCCAGCCGGACTAGCGGGGGGCGGGAGACCCAGTACTTC
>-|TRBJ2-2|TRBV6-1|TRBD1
CASREGTGNTGELFF
TGTGCCAGCAGGGAGGGGACAGGAAACACCGGGGAGCTGTTTTTT
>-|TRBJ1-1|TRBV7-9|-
CASSQGTANTEAFF
TGTGCCAGCAGCCAGGGGACCGCGAACACTGAAGCTTTCTTT
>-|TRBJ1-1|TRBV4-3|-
CASSRSVNTEAFF
TGCGCCAGCAGCCGATCAGTGAACACTGAAGCTTTCTTT
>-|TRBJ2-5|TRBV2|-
CASSATETQYF
TGTGCCAGCAGTGCTACCGAGACCCAGTACTTC
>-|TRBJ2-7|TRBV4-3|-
CASSQDLWRADLGYEQYF
TGCGCCAGCAGCCAAGATCTTTGGAGGGCAGATCTAGGCTACGAGCAGTACTTC
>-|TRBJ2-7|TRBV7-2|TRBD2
CASRLVTSGSSYEQYF
TGTGCCAGCAGATTAGTGACCAGCGGGAGCTCCTACGAGCAGTACTTC
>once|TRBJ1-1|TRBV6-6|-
CASSASTGREAFF
TGTGCCAGCAGCGCATCAACTGGGAGGGAAGCTTTCTTT
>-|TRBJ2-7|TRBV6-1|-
CASSEGGAGEQYF
TGTGCCAGCAGTGAGGGGGGAGCTGGCGAGCAGTACTTC
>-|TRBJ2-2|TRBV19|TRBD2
CASSITGVAGALNTGELFF
TGTGCCAGTAGTATAACGGGGGTAGCGGGGGCCCTGAACACCGGGGAGCTGTTTTTT
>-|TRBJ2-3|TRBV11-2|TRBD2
CASSLNPRGAYTDTQYF
TGTGCCAGCAGCTTAAACCCGCGGGGGGCGTACACAGATACGCAGTATTTT
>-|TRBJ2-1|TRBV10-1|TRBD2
CASSASGGAGEQFF
TGCGCCAGCAGCGCCTCCGGGGGGGCGGGTGAGCAGTTCTTC
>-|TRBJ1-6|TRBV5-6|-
CASSFAGSNSPLHF
TGTGCCAGCAGCTTCGCAGGGTCCAATTCACCCCTCCACTTT
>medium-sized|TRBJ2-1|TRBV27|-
CASSSSGNYNEQFF
TGTGCCAGCAGTTCCTCTGGAAATTACAATGAGCAGTTCTTC
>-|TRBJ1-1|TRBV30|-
CAWNPGTQNTEAFF
TGTGCCTGGAATCCCGGGACCCAGAACACTGAAGCTTTCTTT
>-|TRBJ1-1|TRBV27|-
CASGGLPNTEAFF
TGTGCCAGCGGAGGCCTCCCGAACACTGAAGCTTTCTTT
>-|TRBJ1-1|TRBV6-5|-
CASRMVPNTEAFF
TGTGCCAGCAGAATGGTCCCGAACACTGAAGCTTTCTTT
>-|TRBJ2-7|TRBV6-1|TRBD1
CASSEHRATGGSYEQYF
TGTGCCAGCAGTGAACACCGTGCAACAGGGGGCTCCTACGAGCAGTACTTC
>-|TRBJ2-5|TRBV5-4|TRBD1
CASSVGQQWGETQYF
TGTGCCAGCAGCGTGGGACAGCAATGGGGAGAGACCCAGTACTTC